The T cell receptor (beta chain) described here comes from a study of T cell repertoires in cytomegalovirus infection. Study in general: CMV infection and matching HLA type were both indicated by public TCR beta signatures. Overall study results and limits: HLA-C-restricted, CMV-specific TCR beta clonotypes were dominant ex vivo. Frequencies of public TCR beta families were cumulated, and this identified carriers of CMV plus the relevant HLA.

Using its own MiXCR run on the reads, TCRdb lists one record per CDR3 protein. The table records approximately 990,000 distinct CDR3 sequences, 31% of them present only once. The germline gives CDR1 SEHNR, CDR2 FQNEAQ (reference sequence). The ends were cut back, 4 bases at V and 10 bases at J, with 22 bases in the middle. The CDR3 contains 15 residues. As concerns this clonotype: Antigen unknown.

Sequenced material: cultured CD8+ T cells from PBMCs, taken from culture after CMV antigen stimulation. V usage is TRBV7-9 and J usage is TRBJ1-1; no firm D call. The sequence was obtained from a human donor in good health (CMV status not recorded). Some clones in this sample may be carry-over from other donors' samples. The CDR3 sequence: CASSSLPPGSLGAFF. The CDR3 DNA sequence: TGTGCCAGCAGCTCCTTACCACCGGGTTCCTTAGGAGCTTTCTTT. The variable domain in full, with the rest retrieved from reference TRBV7-9 and TRBJ1-1, is DTGVSQNPRHKITKRGQNVTFRCDPISEHNRLYWYRQTLGQGPEFLTYFQNEAQLEKSRLLSDRFSAERPKGSFSTLEIQRTEQGDSAMYLCASSSLPPGSLGAFFGQGTRLTVV.